Listed below are T cell receptor beta chains from one sample, sequenced in a study of cytomegalovirus exposure and HLA in healthy donors. The protocol was immunoSEQ multiplex PCR, while the TCRdb copy is restricted to in-frame clones and leaves out a portion. The table records 150,000 to 200,000 clones, around 83% of them present only once. The source material was PBMCs. Receptor source: a girl aged 2-10 years in good health and CMV-seropositive. CDR3s include the opening cysteine and the closing phenylalanine or tryptophan. The order of the fields is CDR3 protein, CDR3 DNA, D gene, clone size, J gene, V gene. A D gene is named only where the DNA matches it firmly. Clone size is stated in some rows and not others, as once, few, many or a class when expanded.

CASSLRGGPNEQFF,TGTGCCAGCAGTTTAAGGGGGGGTCCCAATGAGCAGTTCTTC,-,-,TRBJ2-1,TRBV27
CASSKRRADSGNTIYF,TGTGCCAGTAGTAAGAGGAGGGCCGACTCTGGAAACACCATATATTTT,-,once,TRBJ1-3,TRBV19
CSAATGETYEQYF,TGCAGCGCCGCGACAGGGGAAACCTACGAGCAGTACTTC,TRBD1,-,TRBJ2-7,TRBV29-1
CASRTGGRDTIYF,TGCGCCAGCAGGACAGGGGGCAGGGACACCATATATTTT,TRBD1,-,TRBJ1-3,TRBV10-1
CASSVPSGSLIYNEQFF,TGTGCCAGCAGCGTACCAAGCGGGAGTCTCATCTACAATGAGCAGTTCTTC,TRBD2,-,TRBJ2-1,TRBV7-6
CASTYLDRAGGGELFF,TGTGCCAGCACCTATCTAGACAGGGCGGGAGGCGGGGAGCTGTTTTTT,-,once,TRBJ2-2,TRBV27
CSVPGYGYTF,TGCAGCGTACCCGGTTATGGCTACACCTTC,-,-,TRBJ1-2,TRBV29-1
CASSPGTDTQYF,TGTGCCAGCAGCCCCGGCACAGATACGCAGTATTTT,-,-,TRBJ2-3,TRBV5-4
CASSQPISDSSGANVLTF,TGCGCCAGCAGCCAACCTATTTCTGACAGCTCTGGGGCCAACGTCCTGACTTTC,-,-,TRBJ2-6,TRBV4-1
CASTLYTEAFF,TGTGCCTCAACTTTATACACTGAAGCTTTCTTT,-,-,TRBJ1-1,TRBV30
CASSRGRGQSTDTQYF,TGTGCCAGCAGCCGGGGGCGGGGACAGAGCACAGATACGCAGTATTTT,-,-,TRBJ2-3,TRBV5-4
CASSPGLGPSGNTIYF,TGTGCCAGCTCACCGGGTCTGGGCCCATCTGGAAACACCATATATTTT,-,once,TRBJ1-3,TRBV18
CASSRTGVAGNTIYF,TGTGCCAGCAGTCGCACGGGGGTTGCTGGAAACACCATATATTTT,-,once,TRBJ1-3,TRBV2
CASTGQGNNEQFF,TGTGCCAGCACCGGACAGGGAAACAATGAGCAGTTCTTC,TRBD1,-,TRBJ2-1,TRBV7-9
CASSLYGRSYNEQFF,TGTGCCAGCAGCTTATACGGGAGAAGCTACAATGAGCAGTTCTTC,-,-,TRBJ2-1,TRBV7-3
CSERDGTDTQYF,TGCAGCGAGAGGGATGGCACAGATACGCAGTATTTT,-,-,TRBJ2-3,TRBV29-1
CASSLRDSGEKLFF,TGTGCCAGCAGCCTTCGGGACAGCGGAGAAAAACTGTTTTTT,TRBD1,-,TRBJ1-4,TRBV5-8
CASSFGSGTGELFF,TGTGCCAGCAGTTTTGGGAGCGGGACCGGGGAGCTGTTTTTT,-,-,TRBJ2-2,TRBV2
CASSDGAGGQGAIGYTF,TGTGCCAGCAGTGATGGGGCTGGGGGACAGGGGGCCATTGGCTACACCTTC,TRBD1,-,TRBJ1-2,TRBV25-1
CATSREWLAGVEQYF,TGTGCCACCAGCAGAGAATGGCTAGCGGGAGTCGAGCAGTACTTC,TRBD2,-,TRBJ2-7,TRBV15
CASSGGGVKEETQYF,TGTGCCAGCAGCGGAGGGGGGGTAAAGGAAGAGACCCAGTACTTC,-,-,TRBJ2-5,TRBV9
CASSLGHLSNQPQHF,TGTGCCAGCAGCTTGGGCCATCTTAGCAATCAGCCCCAGCATTTT,-,few,TRBJ1-5,TRBV21-1